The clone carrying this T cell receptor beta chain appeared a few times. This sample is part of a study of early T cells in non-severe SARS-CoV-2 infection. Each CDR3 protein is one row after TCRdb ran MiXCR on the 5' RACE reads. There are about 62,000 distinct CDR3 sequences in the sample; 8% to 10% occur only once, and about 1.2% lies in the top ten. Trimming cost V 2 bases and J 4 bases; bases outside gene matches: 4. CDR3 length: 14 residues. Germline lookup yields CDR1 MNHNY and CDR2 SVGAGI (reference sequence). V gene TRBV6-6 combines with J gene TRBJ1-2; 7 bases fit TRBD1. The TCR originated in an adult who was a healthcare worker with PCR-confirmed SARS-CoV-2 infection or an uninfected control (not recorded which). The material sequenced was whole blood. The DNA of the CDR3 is TGTGCCAGCAGTTACGGAGGGGGCGGCTATGGCTACACCTTC. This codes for CASSYGGGGYGYTF.